These T cell receptor beta chains were read from a single sample in a study of blood T cell repertoires in COVID-19. Assay: immunoSEQ multiplex PCR; the TCRdb copy retains only in-frame clones and omits some. The table includes around 260,000 clones, over 75% detected once. Sequencing was done on a sample of peripheral blood. The source of these receptors is a human donor with COVID-19, enrolled during active disease. The donor label of this sample is uncertain. CDR3s include the opening cysteine and the closing phenylalanine or tryptophan. The D gene is left open where the match is weak. Expanded clones get a size class; other rows say once, few or many, or leave the size out.

CDR3aa: CASTKRQGQGTDTQYF
CDR3nt: TGTGCCAGTACCAAGAGACAGGGGCAGGGGACAGATACGCAGTATTTT
len: 16
v_gene: TRBV19
j_gene: TRBJ2-3
abundance: .
d_gene: TRBD1

CDR3aa: CASSERDTQTYEQYF
CDR3nt: TGTGCCAGCAGCGAACGGGACACCCAAACCTACGAGCAGTACTTC
len: 15
v_gene: TRBV9
j_gene: TRBJ2-7
abundance: .
d_gene: .

CDR3aa: CASSVGTGGVDGYTF
CDR3nt: TGTGCCAGCAGCGTTGGGACAGGGGGCGTCGATGGCTACACCTTC
len: 15
v_gene: TRBV9
j_gene: TRBJ1-2
abundance: .
d_gene: TRBD1

CDR3aa: CASSSTSGQFF
CDR3nt: TGTGCCAGCAGTTCGACTAGCGGCCAGTTCTTC
len: 11
v_gene: TRBV28
j_gene: TRBJ2-1
abundance: .
d_gene: TRBD2

CDR3aa: CASSLEPTQRGETQYF
CDR3nt: TGCGCCAGCAGCTTGGAACCTACTCAGCGCGGAGAGACCCAGTACTTC
len: 16
v_gene: TRBV5-1
j_gene: TRBJ2-5
abundance: .
d_gene: .

CDR3aa: CASSSTTGGFNEQFF
CDR3nt: TGTGCCAGCAGTTCGACGACAGGGGGCTTCAATGAGCAGTTCTTC
len: 15
v_gene: TRBV6-6
j_gene: TRBJ2-1
abundance: .
d_gene: TRBD1

CDR3aa: CASSPLGGSINTGELFF
CDR3nt: TGTGCCAGCAGCCCGCTGGGAGGGAGTATTAACACCGGGGAGCTGTTTTTT
len: 17
v_gene: TRBV7-2
j_gene: TRBJ2-2
abundance: .
d_gene: TRBD2

CDR3aa: CASSDPILTSGRTDTQYF
CDR3nt: TGTGCCAGCAGTGATCCCATCCTGACTAGCGGGAGAACAGATACGCAGTATTTT
len: 18
v_gene: TRBV2
j_gene: TRBJ2-3
abundance: .
d_gene: TRBD2

CDR3aa: CASSATSGMGDTQYF
CDR3nt: TGTGCCAGCAGCGCGACTAGCGGGATGGGAGATACGCAGTATTTT
len: 15
v_gene: TRBV9
j_gene: TRBJ2-3
abundance: .
d_gene: TRBD2

CDR3aa: CSVNRGTSGPQETQYF
CDR3nt: TGCAGCGTCAACCGTGGGACTAGCGGACCACAAGAGACCCAGTACTTC
len: 16
v_gene: TRBV29-1
j_gene: TRBJ2-5
abundance: .
d_gene: TRBD2

CDR3aa: CASSLAGGPYNEQFF
CDR3nt: TGTGCCAGCAGTTTAGCGGGAGGGCCCTACAATGAGCAGTTCTTC
len: 15
v_gene: TRBV7-2
j_gene: TRBJ2-1
abundance: .
d_gene: TRBD2

CDR3aa: CASSISATGSGQETQYF
CDR3nt: TGTGCCAGTAGTATTTCCGCGACAGGGAGCGGTCAAGAGACCCAGTACTTC
len: 17
v_gene: TRBV19
j_gene: TRBJ2-5
abundance: .
d_gene: TRBD1

CDR3aa: CASSPSGFRTSYEQYF
CDR3nt: TGTGCCAGCAGCCCGAGCGGCTTCAGAACTTCTTACGAGCAGTACTTC
len: 16
v_gene: TRBV11-2
j_gene: TRBJ2-7
abundance: once
d_gene: .

CDR3aa: CASSPSRVAGSYNEQFF
CDR3nt: TGCGCCAGCAGCCCCTCCAGAGTAGCGGGCTCCTACAATGAGCAGTTCTTC
len: 17
v_gene: TRBV4-3
j_gene: TRBJ2-1
abundance: .
d_gene: TRBD2